Listed here are 20 T cell receptor beta chains from one sample, sequenced in a study of vaccination and CD4 T cells after COVID-19. Stated treatment: 10-day PBMC culture with coronavirus spike peptide pools or control peptides (ViraFEST assay). Harvesting of the unexposed donor's CD4+ T cells predated the COVID-19 pandemic (2011-2018). Their antigens remain unidentified. The Oncomine TCR Beta short-read assay was applied to DNA of cultured CD4+ T cells. TCRdb ran MiXCR on the PCR reads and lists one entry per CDR3 protein. In the table there are roughly 8,100 distinct CDR3 sequences, 35% to 55% of which are singletons. Source material: CD4+ T cells from blood, cultured in vitro. These receptors all stem from a human donor in good health.

The CDR3, as DNA: TGTGCCAGCAGCCCCACAAATAGTTGGGGACAGGGGCGAGAGACCCAGTACTTC. Protein sequence: CASSPTNSWGQGRETQYF. The chain has TRBV7-9 and TRBJ2-5; 10 bases are a match to TRBD1. This CDR3 region has 18 residues. V lost 5 bases, J lost 4 bases, and 16 bases stayed unmatched. Germline values: CDR1 SEHNR, CDR2 FQNEAQ (reference sequence).

The rearrangement joins TRBV20-1 to TRBJ2-2; TRBD1 might be the D (6 bases). Trimming took 3 bases from V and 1 from J, leaving 9 bases between them. CDR1 and CDR2 (germline): DFQATT, SNEGSKA (reference sequence). The CDR3 extends over 14 amino acids. CDR3 residues: CSASRGGNTGELFF. The CDR3 bases are TGCAGTGCTAGTAGAGGGGGGAACACCGGGGAGCTGTTTTTT.

The rearrangement links TRBV6-5 to TRBJ2-5, with no clear D. The CDR3 sequence is 13 residues long. The germline gives CDR1 MNHEY, CDR2 SVGAGI. Trimming left V 4 bases short and J 0 bases short, with 6 bases between. CDR3 nucleotide sequence: TGTGCCAGCAGTTCTAGTTACCAAGAGACCCAGTACTTC. Translated, it gives CASSSSYQETQYF.

This clonotype was recorded only once. The rearrangement joins TRBV7-2 to TRBJ2-7; D remains ambiguous. Trimming removed 3 bases at V and 7 bases at J, with 16 bases between. CDR3 length: 14 residues. CDR1 and CDR2 (germline): SGHTA, FQGNSA. The CDR3 nucleotides are TGTGCCAGCAGCTTTCGGACGGGCCGTAATGAGCAGTACTTC. Translated, it gives CASSFRTGRNEQYF.

The chain joins TRBV5-1 to TRBJ1-2; 10 nucleotides agree with TRBD1. This CDR3 spans 14 amino acids. Germline values: CDR1 SGHRS, CDR2 YFSETQ. Trimming took 0 bases from V and 8 from J; bases not matched to a gene: 4. The CDR3 region is CASSLDGTGEGYTF. The CDR3 nucleotides read TGCGCCAGCAGCTTGGACGGGACAGGGGAAGGCTACACCTTC.

This clonotype was counted a single time. This chain joins TRBV30 and TRBJ1-2; 7 bases map to TRBD1. The CDR3 consists of 11 residues. The germline gives CDR1 GTSNPN, CDR2 SVGIG (reference sequence). Losses at the gene ends were 8 bases for V and 5 bases for J; bases not matched to a gene: 5. The CDR3: CAGARGYGYTF. Here the CDR3 DNA reads TGTGCCGGGGCCAGGGGGTATGGCTACACCTTC.

This chain links TRBV20-1 with TRBJ1-1; D gene unclear. CDR1 DFQATT and CDR2 SNEGSKA come from the germline V gene (reference sequence). CDR3 size: 14 residues. The V end lost 1 base, the J end lost 1 base, and 10 bases lay between the germline ends. CDR3 coding DNA: TGCAGTGCTAGAGTCCCGGCGGGGAACACTGAAGCTTTCTTT. This sequence encodes CSARVPAGNTEAFF.

The chain has TRBV6-2 or TRBV6-3 and TRBJ2-7, with TRBD1 as a possible D gene (5 bases). Germline V gene sequence: CDR1 MNHEY, CDR2 SVGEGT. V lost 5 bases and J lost 6, with 17 bases in between. The CDR3 totals 14 residues. The CDR3 spells CASSHPGRVGEQYF. The CDR3 DNA reads TGTGCCAGCAGTCACCCAGGCAGGGTGGGCGAGCAGTACTTC.

This clonotype was counted only a few times. The rearrangement links TRBV19 to TRBJ1-2; TRBD1 matches 8 bases. CDR3 length: 17 residues. CDR1 LNHDA and CDR2 SQIVND come from the germline V gene (reference sequence). V was pared by 4 bases and J by 3 bases, with 13 bases of the junction left unmatched. This CDR3 is CASSSRQGLNRDYGYTF. The DNA for the CDR3 is TGTGCCAGTAGTAGCAGACAGGGGTTAAATCGCGACTATGGCTACACCTTC.

The J gene is TRBJ1-2, the V gene TRBV7-9; tentative D call: TRBD1 (5 bases). CDR3 length: 14 amino acids. CDR1 is SEHNR, CDR2 FQNEAQ, per germline (reference sequence). The V gene lost 5 bases and the J gene lost 2 bases, with 12 bases spanning the gap. Here the CDR3 DNA reads TGTGCCAGCAGCGCAGGGTCGGCCAACTATGGCTACACCTTC. This translates into CASSAGSANYGYTF.

The chain joins TRBV19 to TRBJ1-1; 7 bases match TRBD1. The CDR3 length is 13 residues. The trim removed 7 bases at V and 8 bases at J, leaving 10 bases unmatched. Germline V gene lookup returns CDR1 LNHDA and CDR2 SQIVND (reference sequence). This CDR3 reads CASTPEGAAEAFF. The CDR3 DNA reads TGTGCCAGTACCCCTGAGGGGGCAGCAGAAGCTTTCTTT.

The CDR3 spells CASSLWGGPGANVLTF. CDR3 nucleotide sequence: TGTGCCAGCAGTTTATGGGGGGGCCCTGGGGCCAACGTCCTGACTTTC. The rearrangement uses TRBV28 and TRBJ2-6; TRBD1 or TRBD2 may be the D gene (6 bases each). This CDR3 comprises 16 residues. Trimming stripped 0 bases from V and 2 bases from J, with 8 bases between. Per the germline V gene, CDR1 is MDHEN and CDR2 is SYDVKM.

V is TRBV10-3 and J is TRBJ2-7; 7 bases fit TRBD2. CDR3 size: 15 residues. Trimming at V came to 3 bases and at J to 1 base, leaving 6 bases not matched to a gene. From germline, CDR1 is ENHRY and CDR2 SYGVKD. Written as DNA, the CDR3 is TGTGCCATCAGTGAACAGCGGGGTTTTTCCTACGAGCAGTACTTC. Translation gives CAISEQRGFSYEQYF.

This clonotype was observed a few times. A junction end diverges from the germline sequence, so it may reflect a read error. The J gene is TRBJ2-7, the V gene TRBV20-1, with 9 bases fitting TRBD1. CDR1 and CDR2 (germline): DFQATT, SNEGSKA (reference sequence). The CDR3 runs 17 residues. This CDR3 is CSARVRWGQGGSYEQYF. As DNA, the CDR3 is TGCAGTGCCAGAGTTCGGTGGGGACAGGGAGGGTCCTACGAGCAGTACTTC.

V and J are TRBV5-1 and TRBJ2-1, with 9 bases lining up with TRBD2. The CDR3 is 17 amino acids. CDR1 and CDR2 (germline): SGHRS, YFSETQ. V was pared by 0 bases and J by 7 bases, with 11 bases of the junction left unmatched. For the CDR3, the DNA is TGCGCCAGCAGCTTGGAAGGAGAGAGCGGGGGGTGGAATGAGCAGTTCTTC. Its protein product is CASSLEGESGGWNEQFF.

This sequence joins TRBV7-2 and TRBJ1-1, with a possible D match to TRBD1 (6 bases). The germline V gene has CDR1 SGHTA and CDR2 FQGNSA. The V end lost 4 bases, the J end lost 1 base, and 16 bases lay between the germline ends. The CDR3 is 16 residues long. The CDR3 spells CASSSRGGAGNTEAFF. CDR3 bases: TGTGCCAGCAGCTCAAGGGGGGGAGCAGGGAACACTGAAGCTTTCTTT.

The genes are TRBV7-9 and TRBJ2-7, with TRBD2 matching over 9 bases. V gave up 4 bases and J gave up 1 base; unmatched junction bases: 5. CDR1 and CDR2 from the germline V gene are SEHNR and FQNEAQ (reference sequence). The CDR3 consists of 15 residues. CDR3 nucleotide sequence: TGTGCCAGCAGCTCCAGGACTAGCGTATCCTACGAGCAGTACTTC. Its protein is CASSSRTSVSYEQYF. The variable domain in full, with the rest retrieved from reference TRBV7-9 and TRBJ2-7, is DTGVSQNPRHKITKRGQNVTFRCDPISEHNRLYWYRQTLGQGPEFLTYFQNEAQLEKSRLLSDRFSAERPKGSFSTLEIQRTEQGDSAMYLCASSSRTSVSYEQYFGPGTRLTVT.

The table lists this clonotype with a few counts. The chain uses TRBV6-5 and TRBJ2-3, with 7 bases aligning to TRBD1. V trimming: 0 bases; J trimming: 7 bases; junction bases outside the gene matches: 7. This CDR3 comprises 15 residues. The germline V gene encodes CDR1 MNHEY and CDR2 SVGAGI. CDR3 loop: CASSYSRVGGNTQYF. The CDR3 DNA sequence: TGTGCCAGCAGTTACTCGCGGGTAGGGGGCAATACGCAGTATTTT.

This chain links TRBV20-1 with TRBJ1-2; no definite D call. Germline V CDR1 and CDR2: DFQATT, SNEGSKA (reference sequence). The CDR3 totals 13 residues. V gave up 0 bases and J gave up 2 bases, with 7 bases separating them. The CDR3 region has the DNA TGCAGTGCTAGAGAAACAAAGAACTATGGCTACACCTTC. This sequence encodes CSARETKNYGYTF.

The chain uses TRBV2 and TRBJ2-1; 8 nucleotides match TRBD2. Germline CDR1 reads SNHLY; CDR2 reads FYNNEI. The CDR3 is 15 residues long. V shed 2 bases, J shed 2 bases, and the junction held 2 bases outside the gene matches. CDR3 sequence: CASSERGGTYNEQFF. DNA of the CDR3: TGTGCCAGCAGTGAACGGGGGGGAACCTACAATGAGCAGTTCTTC.